The clone carrying this T cell receptor beta chain appeared a single time. The data derive from a study of T cell responses to AZD1222 COVID-19 vaccine. About the research overall: Second-dose schedules of about 4 or about 12 weeks were combined.

Using immunoSEQ multiplex PCR, the repertoire was profiled, and TCRdb retains in-frame clones only, with some absent. The data show about 30,000 clones, approximately 91% seen once. Germline lookup yields CDR1 SEHNR and CDR2 FQNEAQ (reference sequence). The CDR3 runs to 15 residues. The trim removed 1 base at V and 6 bases at J, leaving 8 bases unmatched. This TCR derives from an adult in good health. V and J are TRBV7-9 and TRBJ1-2; 7 bases align to TRBD1. Sequences were derived from peripheral blood, sampled on day 0 of AZD1222 vaccination. As DNA, the CDR3 is TGTGCCAGCAGCTTAGGACAGGGTATTAAGCATGGCTACACCTTC. Translation: CASSLGQGIKHGYTF. The full variable domain, with the rest looked up from reference TRBV7-9 and TRBJ1-2, is DTGVSQNPRHKITKRGQNVTFRCDPISEHNRLYWYRQTLGQGPEFLTYFQNEAQLEKSRLLSDRFSAERPKGSFSTLEIQRTEQGDSAMYLCASSLGQGIKHGYTFGSGTRLTVV.